Listed below are T cell receptor beta chains from one sample, sequenced in a study of lymphopenia after photon versus proton radiotherapy. Assay used: immunoSEQ multiplex PCR; TCRdb lists only in-frame clones, some missing. The top ten hold roughly 5.2% of the sample, which has around 24,000 clones, approximately 85% seen once. The sample here was peripheral blood, taken from a patient treated with photon-based radiotherapy. The receptors stem from a man younger than 45 with gastric cancer. Each CDR3 is given with its conserved first and last residue. D genes are given only for firm matches. The size entry is marked missing in some rows and otherwise reads once, few, many or a size class.

abundance	v_gene	d_gene	j_gene	CDR3aa	CDR3nt
.	TRBV2	.	TRBJ1-2	CASSDDVGGFYGYTF	TGTGCCAGCAGTGACGATGTCGGGGGCTTCTATGGCTACACCTTC
.	TRBV27	.	TRBJ2-3	CASSFFRGNFPDTQYF	TGTGCCAGCAGTTTTTTTCGGGGGAATTTCCCAGATACGCAGTATTTT
few	TRBV19	.	TRBJ1-2	CASSPIWGKGGYTF	TGTGCCAGTAGTCCCATATGGGGCAAGGGCGGCTACACCTTC
.	TRBV4-1	TRBD1	TRBJ2-2	CASNSGQGALGAGELFF	TGCGCCAGCAATTCGGGACAGGGGGCGCTGGGGGCCGGGGAGCTGTTTTTT
.	TRBV27	.	TRBJ2-5	CASSLRTQETQYF	TGTGCCAGCAGTTTACGGACCCAAGAGACCCAGTACTTC
.	TRBV5-4	.	TRBJ2-6	CASSLEGGSSGANVLTF	TGTGCCAGCAGCTTGGAGGGCGGCAGCTCTGGGGCCAACGTCCTGACTTTC
.	TRBV7-8	.	TRBJ1-5	CASSLVRGARQPQHF	TGTGCCAGCAGCTTAGTCCGGGGGGCCCGTCAGCCCCAGCATTTT
.	TRBV7-9	.	TRBJ1-5	CASTRGEQPQHF	TGTGCCAGTACCCGGGGAGAGCAGCCCCAGCATTTT
.	TRBV7-3	TRBD2	TRBJ2-7	CASNPAGLAGGEQYF	TGTGCCAGCAACCCTGCGGGGCTAGCGGGGGGCGAGCAGTACTTC
.	TRBV7-2	TRBD1	TRBJ2-7	CASSPQGGGEQYF	TGTGCCAGCAGCCCTCAAGGGGGCGGCGAGCAGTACTTC
.	TRBV18	.	TRBJ2-3	CASSSASTDTQYF	TGTGCCAGCTCATCGGCTAGCACAGATACGCAGTATTTT
.	TRBV2	TRBD2	TRBJ2-5	CARPGLAEKETQYF	TGTGCCAGGCCGGGACTAGCGGAGAAAGAGACCCAGTACTTC
.	TRBV6-7	.	TRBJ2-7	CASSSRHRGDEQYF	TGTGCCAGCAGTTCTCGGCATCGGGGTGACGAGCAGTACTTC
.	TRBV7-3	.	TRBJ2-2	CASSFRPPGQGSTGELFF	TGTGCCAGCAGCTTCAGACCCCCGGGGCAGGGCAGCACCGGGGAGCTGTTTTTT
once	TRBV18	TRBD2	TRBJ2-3	CASSPRGRTSTDTQYF	TGTGCCAGCTCACCGCGCGGGAGGACTAGCACAGATACGCAGTATTTT
.	TRBV14	.	TRBJ1-6	CASSQQGTNSPLHF	TGTGCCAGCAGCCAGCAGGGAACCAATTCACCCCTCCACTTT
.	TRBV4-1	.	TRBJ1-3	CASSQGGWGTSSGNTIYF	TGCGCCAGCAGCCAAGGAGGGTGGGGGACTAGCTCTGGAAACACCATATATTTT
.	TRBV7-6	.	TRBJ2-7	CASSSPGRPEQYF	TGTGCCAGCAGCTCGCCGGGACGACCAGAGCAGTACTTC
.	TRBV19	TRBD1	TRBJ1-4	CASSALQGAYEKLFF	TGTGCCAGTAGTGCCCTACAGGGGGCTTATGAAAAACTGTTTTTT
.	TRBV6-1	.	TRBJ1-6	CASSEYLGTYNSPLHF	TGTGCCAGCAGTGAATACCTGGGGACCTATAATTCACCCCTCCACTTT
.	TRBV2	.	TRBJ1-5	CASSRGPREPQHF	TGTGCCAGCAGCCGGGGACCCCGGGAGCCCCAGCATTTT
.	TRBV7-2	.	TRBJ1-1	CASSLQGNTEAFF	TGTGCCAGCAGCTTACAGGGGAACACTGAAGCTTTCTTT
.	TRBV15	.	TRBJ1-5	CATSRDKAHNQPQHF	TGTGCCACCAGCAGAGATAAGGCACACAACCAGCCCCAGCATTTT